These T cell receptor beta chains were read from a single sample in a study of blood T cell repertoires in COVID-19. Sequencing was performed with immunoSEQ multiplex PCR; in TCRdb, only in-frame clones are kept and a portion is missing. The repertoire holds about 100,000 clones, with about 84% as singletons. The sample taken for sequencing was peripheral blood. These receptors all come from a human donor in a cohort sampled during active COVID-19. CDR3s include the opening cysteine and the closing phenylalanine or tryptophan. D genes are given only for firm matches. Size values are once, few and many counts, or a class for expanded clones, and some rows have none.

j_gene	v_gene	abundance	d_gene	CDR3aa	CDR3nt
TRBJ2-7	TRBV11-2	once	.	CASSFSGDEQYF	TGTGCCAGCAGCTTTTCCGGGGACGAGCAGTACTTC
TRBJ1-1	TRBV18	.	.	CASSPRRSNTEAFF	TGTGCCAGCTCACCAAGGCGGTCGAACACTGAAGCTTTCTTT
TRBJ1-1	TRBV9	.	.	CASSVVAKYEAFF	TGTGCCAGCAGCGTAGTGGCAAAATATGAAGCTTTCTTT
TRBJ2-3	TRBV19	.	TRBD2	CASSIGTSGRRADTQYF	TGTGCCAGTAGTATCGGGACGAGCGGGAGGCGTGCAGATACGCAGTATTTT
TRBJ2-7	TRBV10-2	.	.	CASSGRGGSYEQYF	TGCGCCAGCAGTGGTCGGGGAGGTTCCTACGAGCAGTACTTC
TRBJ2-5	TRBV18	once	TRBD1	CASSPPQGQTTETQYF	TGTGCCAGCTCACCACCTCAGGGACAGACGACGGAGACCCAGTACTTC
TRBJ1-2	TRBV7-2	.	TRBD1	CASNGQGNYGYTF	TGTGCCAGCAACGGACAGGGGAACTATGGCTACACCTTC
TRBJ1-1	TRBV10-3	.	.	CAISESQGANTEAFF	TGTGCCATCAGTGAGTCTCAGGGCGCGAACACTGAAGCTTTCTTT
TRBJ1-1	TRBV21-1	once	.	CASSKEKGDGPGTEAFF	TGTGCCAGCAGCAAAGAGAAGGGTGACGGGCCGGGGACTGAAGCTTTCTTT
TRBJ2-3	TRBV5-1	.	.	CASSLTGQGLSTDTQYF	TGCGCCAGCAGCTTGACCGGACAGGGACTAAGCACAGATACGCAGTATTTT
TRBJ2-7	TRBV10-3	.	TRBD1	CAIRGPGQGPEQYF	TGTGCCATCAGAGGACCGGGACAGGGCCCCGAGCAGTACTTC
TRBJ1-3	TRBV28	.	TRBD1	CASSSRTGNSGNTIYF	TGTGCCAGCAGTTCCCGGACAGGGAACTCTGGAAACACCATATATTTT
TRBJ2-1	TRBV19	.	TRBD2	CASSILAGGSYNEQFF	TGTGCCAGTAGTATCCTAGCGGGGGGCAGCTACAATGAGCAGTTCTTC